Listed below are T cell receptor beta chains from one sample, sequenced in a study of CD8 T cells in Susac syndrome. TCRdb re-called the immunoSEQ multiplex PCR reads with MiXCR, one entry per CDR3 protein. The sample yields about 180,000 distinct CDR3 sequences, around 94% seen once. The sample taken for sequencing was CD4+ T cells from PBMCs. These receptors all stem from a human donor with Susac syndrome. CDR3s include the opening cysteine and the closing phenylalanine or tryptophan. The D gene is left open where the match is weak. Clone sizes are given selectively: once, few, many, or a class where the clone is expanded.

V	J	D	size	length	DNA	CDR3
TRBV29-1	TRBJ2-2	TRBD1	.	14	TGCAGCGTTGAACGAGGGGGCAACACCGGGGAGCTGTTTTTT	CSVERGGNTGELFF
TRBV13	TRBJ1-2	.	.	16	TGTGCCAGCAGCTTGCCCCCTCCGGGACTCAACTATGGCTACACCTTC	CASSLPPPGLNYGYTF
TRBV29-1	TRBJ1-5	TRBD1	.	14	TGCAGCGTTGACTCAAGACAGGGCTGCCAGCCCCAGCATTTT	CSVDSRQGCQPQHF
TRBV30	TRBJ1-3	.	.	12	TGTGCCTGGAGTCCCTCTGGAAACACCATATATTTT	CAWSPSGNTIYF
TRBV28	TRBJ1-2	.	.	14	TGTGCCAGCAGTTCGATCGCCGTTGGCTATGGCTACACCTTC	CASSSIAVGYGYTF
TRBV14	TRBJ2-7	.	.	11	TGTGCCAGCAGCCAGTACAGGGAGCAGTACTTC	CASSQYREQYF
TRBV4-1	TRBJ2-2	TRBD1	.	17	TGCGCCAGCAGCCAAGCTTTCGACAGGGGCGCCACCGGGGAGCTGTTTTTT	CASSQAFDRGATGELFF
TRBV5-1	TRBJ2-3	TRBD1	.	14	TGCGCCAGCAGCTCCAGGGGGCCCCCAGATACGCAGTATTTT	CASSSRGPPDTQYF
TRBV6-6	TRBJ1-1	.	.	14	TGTGCCAGCAGTTACGCCTTGGGGGGCGCGGTAGCTTTCTTT	CASSYALGGAVAFF
TRBV20-1	TRBJ1-5	.	.	17	TGCAGTGCTAGACCATCCGACGGAATTATGTTCAATCAGCCCCAGCATTTT	CSARPSDGIMFNQPQHF
TRBV12-3/TRBV12-4	TRBJ2-5	.	.	14	TGTGCCAGCAGCGAACCGGGGCCCCAAGTTCCCCAGTACTTC	CASSEPGPQVPQYF
TRBV20-1	TRBJ1-5	.	.	14	TGCAGTGCTAATCCCGGGACTGCAGATCAGCCCCAGCATTTT	CSANPGTADQPQHF
TRBV5-4	TRBJ2-2	TRBD1	once	16	TGTGCCAGCACCTCGGACAGGGATTATAACACCGGGGAGCTGTTTTTT	CASTSDRDYNTGELFF
TRBV12-3/TRBV12-4	TRBJ2-5	TRBD1	.	15	TGTGCCAGCAGTTTAAGAGGGGGACAGTTCCCACCCCAGTACTTC	CASSLRGGQFPPQYF
TRBV7-9	TRBJ2-1	.	.	16	TGTGCCAGCAGCTTATACAAGGTGGCCGTACACAATGAGCAGTTCTTC	CASSLYKVAVHNEQFF
TRBV11-3	TRBJ2-3	.	.	14	TGTGCCAGCAGCTTCTTCGGTACCGGAGATACGCAGTATTTT	CASSFFGTGDTQYF
TRBV3-1	TRBJ2-4	TRBD1	once	17	TGTGCCAGCAGCCAGGCCCAACAGGGGGCGGCCAAAAACATTCAGTACTTC	CASSQAQQGAAKNIQYF
TRBV6-6	TRBJ2-1	TRBD2	.	16	TGTGCCAGCAGTTACACCGTAGCGGGAAGCTACAATGAGCAGTTCTTC	CASSYTVAGSYNEQFF
TRBV20-1	TRBJ1-5	TRBD1	.	16	TGCAGTGCTCAACGTAGAGACAGGGAAACGAATCAGCCCCAGCATTTT	CSAQRRDRETNQPQHF
TRBV20-1	TRBJ2-3	.	.	11	TGCAGTGCTAGTAACACAGATACGCAGTATTTT	CSASNTDTQYF
TRBV5-5	TRBJ2-5	.	.	14	TGTGCCAGCAGCGCGGAGGTCGGTGTAAAGACCCAGTACTTC	CASSAEVGVKTQYF
TRBV9	TRBJ1-1	TRBD1	.	13	TGTGCCACCGGACAGGGTATGAACACTGAAGCTTTCTTT	CATGQGMNTEAFF
TRBV18	TRBJ1-2	.	.	15	TGTGCCAGCTCACTAAACAGGGTTCGGGACTATGGCTACACCTTC	CASSLNRVRDYGYTF
TRBV30	TRBJ1-1	.	.	11	TGTGCCTGCCAGATCCTCTCTGAAGCTTTCTTT	CACQILSEAFF
TRBV9	TRBJ2-3	.	.	13	TGTGCCAGCAGCTTATTCGGCACAGATACGCAGTATTTT	CASSLFGTDTQYF
TRBV5-6	TRBJ2-1	.	once	16	TGTGCCAGCATCCCCTCGGGGCTATCCTCCTACAATGAGCAGTTCTTC	CASIPSGLSSYNEQFF
TRBV2	TRBJ2-1	.	once	16	TGTGCCAGCAGGGACTCGGATCCGGTAACCTACAATGAGCAGTTCTTC	CASRDSDPVTYNEQFF
TRBV6-5	TRBJ2-7	TRBD2	once	15	TGTGCCAGCAGTCGTCGAGGACTAGTCTTTGGCGAGCAGTACTTC	CASSRRGLVFGEQYF
TRBV28	TRBJ2-2	.	.	14	TGTGCCTTATTAACGAATTCGAACACCGGGGAGCTGTTTTTT	CALLTNSNTGELFF
TRBV11-2	TRBJ2-1	.	few	12	TGTGCCTCACGGGGGAGAAGCAATGAGCAGTTCTTC	CASRGRSNEQFF
TRBV6-6	TRBJ1-6	.	.	14	TGTGCCAGCAGCCACAGGGAGTTCGATTCACCCCTCCACTTT	CASSHREFDSPLHF
TRBV29-1	TRBJ2-1	.	.	13	TGCAGCGTTGTATCGCAGGGTCCCAATGAGCAGTTCTTC	CSVVSQGPNEQFF
TRBV5-6	TRBJ2-2	TRBD1	.	14	TGTGCCAGCGGACAGGGACTGGACACCGGGGAGCTGTTTTTT	CASGQGLDTGELFF
TRBV6-6	TRBJ2-3	.	.	12	TGTGCCAGCAGAACAGGCACAGATACGCAGTATTTT	CASRTGTDTQYF
TRBV6-6	TRBJ2-1	.	.	12	TGTGCCAGCAGGGGGGTCATCAATGAGCAGTTCTTC	CASRGVINEQFF
TRBV28	TRBJ1-5	.	.	13	TGTGCCAGCAGAATAGGGACGAGTCAGCCCCAGCATTTT	CASRIGTSQPQHF
TRBV7-2	TRBJ1-4	.	.	16	TGTGCCAGCAGCTTAGCGCGGGGTGGAGGACGTGAAAAACTGTTTTTT	CASSLARGGGREKLFF
TRBV28	TRBJ1-1	TRBD1	.	12	TGTGCCAGCAGTCCCCCGGACAGGGACGCTTTCTTT	CASSPPDRDAFF
TRBV12-3/TRBV12-4	TRBJ2-2	TRBD1	.	17	TGTGCCAGCACCCCTGGCGGGGGACAGGGAGGCACCGGGGAGCTGTTTTTT	CASTPGGGQGGTGELFF
TRBV6-2/TRBV6-3	TRBJ2-3	TRBD2	.	13	TGTGCCAGCTACGGGGGGGTTGCAGATACGCAGTATTTT	CASYGGVADTQYF
TRBV9	TRBJ2-7	.	.	14	TGTGCCAGCAGCGTAGGCGGGACATTCCACGAGCAGTACTTC	CASSVGGTFHEQYF
TRBV6-2/TRBV6-3	TRBJ2-4	.	.	14	TGTGCCAGCTCCCAGGGGTCGGCCAAAAACATTCAGTACTTC	CASSQGSAKNIQYF
TRBV10-3	TRBJ1-5	TRBD1	.	15	TGTGCCATCAGCCCAGGGGGCTTGGATGGGCAGCCCCAGCATTTT	CAISPGGLDGQPQHF
TRBV29-1	TRBJ2-3	.	.	14	TGCAGCCTAGCCTACCGGGGGAGCACAGATACGCAGTATTTT	CSLAYRGSTDTQYF
TRBV5-1	TRBJ2-3	.	.	15	TGCGCCAGCAGCTTGGTTGGTAGCGCGGCAGATACGCAGTATTTT	CASSLVGSAADTQYF
TRBV18	TRBJ1-1	.	.	15	TGTGCCAGCTCACCTACTGGACAGATGAACACTGAAGCTTTCTTT	CASSPTGQMNTEAFF
TRBV7-8	TRBJ1-1	.	once	16	TGTGCCAGCAGCTTAGGGCGCATAACCATGAACACTGAAGCTTTCTTT	CASSLGRITMNTEAFF
TRBV20-1	TRBJ2-7	TRBD2	once	17	TGCAGTGCTAGCGGGGGGCTAGCGGGAGCTGTATCCTACGAGCAGTACTTC	CSASGGLAGAVSYEQYF
TRBV7-6	TRBJ1-5	TRBD1	.	15	TGTGCCAGCAGCAGGACAGGGGCCTACAATCAGCCCCAGCATTTT	CASSRTGAYNQPQHF
TRBV3-1	TRBJ2-5	TRBD2	.	16	TGTGCCAGCAGCCAAGAAGGGGAGCGGGGGATAGAGACCCAGTACTTC	CASSQEGERGIETQYF
TRBV7-2	TRBJ2-7	.	.	15	TGTGCCAGCAGCTTAGCGGGTCCGTCCACCTACGAGCAGTACTTC	CASSLAGPSTYEQYF
TRBV10-3	TRBJ2-6	.	.	16	TGTGCCATCAGTGTCGGCGGGGAAACTGGGGCCAACGTCCTGACTTTC	CAISVGGETGANVLTF
TRBV6-8	TRBJ2-1	.	.	11	TGTGCCAGCAGTTACTCGAGGACATGGTTCTTC	CASSYSRTWFF